This is a list of T cell receptor beta chains from one sample in a study of response to subunit inactivated influenza vaccine. TCRdb itself ran the RT-PCR reads through MiXCR, one entry per CDR3 protein. Among 860,000 or so distinct CDR3 sequences listed, less than 25% were seen once. Specimen: PBMCs from blood, collected about 5 days after vaccination. Source of these receptors: a man aged 50-60 years who received an inactivated influenza vaccine. Both conserved end residues are part of each CDR3. D genes are given only for firm matches. Clone size is stated in some rows and not others, as once, few, many or a class when expanded.

>TRBV12-3/TRBV12-4|TRBD2|TRBJ2-2|few
CASSPRREGTGELFF
TGTGCCAGCAGTCCCCGGCGGGAGGGAACCGGGGAGCTGTTTTTT
>TRBV6-5|TRBD2|TRBJ2-3|few
CASSYVQRGEETQYF
TGTGCCAGCAGTTACGTGCAGCGGGGGGAAGAGACGCAGTATTTT
>TRBV5-5|.|TRBJ2-6|.
CASSGAVLLSGANVLTF
TGTGCCAGCAGTGGGGCCGTTCTTCTTTCTGGGGCCAACGTCCTGACTTTC
>TRBV7-2|.|TRBJ2-2|.
CASSLLFGGRNTGELFF
TGTGCCAGCAGCTTACTTTTCGGGGGTAGAAACACCGGGGAGCTGTTTTTT
>TRBV12-3/TRBV12-4|.|TRBJ2-2|.
CASTGDPSGELFF
TGTGCCAGCACAGGGGACCCTTCCGGGGAGCTGTTTTTT
>TRBV12-3/TRBV12-4|TRBD1|TRBJ2-1|many
CASSPGTGFNEQFF
TGTGCCAGCAGTCCCGGGACAGGGTTCAATGAGCAGTTCTTC
>TRBV5-1|.|TRBJ1-4|.
CASSLNGEPLEKLFF
TGCGCCAGCAGCTTGAATGGGGAGCCCCTTGAAAAACTGTTTTTT
>TRBV6-4|TRBD2|TRBJ2-2|.
CASSDCAGEAPGELFF
TGTGCCAGCAGCGACTGTGCGGGAGAAGCCCCCGGGGAGCTGTTTTTT
>TRBV6-2/TRBV6-3|.|TRBJ2-7|.
CASLKQGRTYEQYF
TGTGCCAGCTTGAAACAGGGTAGGACCTACGAGCAGTACTTC
>TRBV6-5|.|TRBJ1-6|.
CASSSRGRPLDSPLHF
TGTGCCAGCAGTTCGCGGGGGCGCCCGTTGGATTCACCCCTCCACTTT
>TRBV21-1|.|TRBJ2-7|.
CARLDSRDRARPYEQYF
TGTGCCAGGCTTGACAGCCGGGACAGGGCCCGACCCTACGAGCAGTACTTC